This T cell receptor beta chain was retrieved from a study of patients and donors after allogeneic stem cell transplantation. This clonotype has a count of ten or more. Trimming took off 3 bases at V and 2 bases at J, with 12 bases between the two ends. CDR1 and CDR2 from the germline V gene are KGHDR and SFDVKD. The CDR3 extends over 16 amino acids. In TCRdb, the RT-PCR reads were re-called with MiXCR into one record per CDR3 protein. The table shows roughly 880,000 distinct CDR3 sequences, with about a sixth occurring only once. The sequenced sample consisted of blood, either unsorted or a sorted T cell fraction (not recorded which). This clonotype originated in a human donor who was either an allogeneic HSCT recipient or a stem cell or donor lymphocyte infusion donor (not recorded which). It is not recorded whose cells these are; they may come from a transplant donor. The chain recombines TRBV24-1 with TRBJ2-2; possibly TRBD1 for D (5 bases). As DNA, the CDR3 is TGTGCCACCAGTGATCGGCGGACAAGCAACACCGGGGAGCTGTTTTTT. Its translation is CATSDRRTSNTGELFF.